The rows below give T cell receptor beta chains drawn from one sample of a study of spatial heterogeneity in lung cancer. TCRdb redid the calling of the 5' RACE reads with MiXCR, one entry per CDR3 protein. The table has 50,000 to 60,000 distinct CDR3 sequences, around 7% seen once. Sequences were derived from PBMCs, sampled at follow-up. Every receptor here comes from a female donor with early-stage non-small cell lung cancer. Both conserved end residues are part of each CDR3. D genes are given only for firm matches. Some rows have no size entry. The others give once, few or many, or a class for an expanded clone.

few	TRBV15	.	TRBJ2-1	CATEAGSYNEQFF	TGTGCCACCGAGGCGGGGTCCTACAATGAGCAGTTCTTC
many	TRBV7-2	TRBD1	TRBJ1-2	CASSPGTDGYTF	TGTGCCAGCAGTCCCGGGACAGATGGCTACACCTTC
many	TRBV7-9	.	TRBJ2-1	CASSSPGTPYNEQFF	TGTGCCAGCAGCTCACCCGGGACGCCATACAATGAGCAGTTCTTC
many	TRBV7-2	TRBD2	TRBJ2-5	CASTTGLAVKETQYF	TGTGCCAGCACTACTGGACTAGCGGTCAAAGAGACCCAGTACTTC
many	TRBV24-1	.	TRBJ2-5	CATSDLSGDRETQYF	TGTGCCACCAGTGATTTGTCGGGGGATAGGGAGACCCAGTACTTC
many	TRBV29-1	.	TRBJ1-2	CSVVENYGYTF	TGCAGCGTTGTAGAAAACTATGGCTACACCTTC
many	TRBV12-3/TRBV12-4	.	TRBJ2-1	CASSPRYAGNEQFF	TGTGCCAGCAGTCCCAGGTACGCGGGCAATGAGCAGTTCTTC
many	TRBV5-1	.	TRBJ2-1	CASSLELAKDEQFF	TGCGCCAGCAGCTTGGAATTAGCGAAGGATGAGCAGTTCTTC
.	TRBV29-1	TRBD1	TRBJ1-2	CCVGGQTGYTF	TGCTGCGTTGGGGGACAGACGGGCTACACCTTC
few	TRBV7-8	.	TRBJ1-4	CASSALDSNEKLFF	TGTGCCAGCAGCGCCTTGGACAGTAATGAAAAACTGTTTTTT
few	TRBV9	.	TRBJ1-1	CASSVGRNTEAFF	TGTGCCAGCAGCGTAGGCAGAAACACTGAAGCTTTCTTT
few	TRBV3-1	TRBD1	TRBJ2-3	CASSRDRGQGTDTQYF	TGTGCCAGCAGCCGGGACAGGGGTCAGGGCACAGATACGCAGTATTTT
.	TRBV5-1	TRBD1	TRBJ2-3	CASSATDRGLIDTQYF	TGCGCCAGCAGCGCTACGGACAGGGGGCTCATAGATACGCAGTATTTT
.	TRBV6-1	.	TRBJ2-5	CASSPAQEQETQYF	TGTGCCAGCAGTCCGGCACAGGAGCAAGAGACCCAGTACTTC
many	TRBV25-1	.	TRBJ2-3	CASSELARGTDTQYF	TGTGCCAGCAGTGAGTTGGCCAGGGGCACAGATACGCAGTATTTT
.	TRBV9	TRBD1	TRBJ1-1	CASSFRQGSTEAFF	TGTGCCAGCAGCTTCCGACAGGGGAGCACTGAAGCTTTCTTT
many	TRBV5-4	TRBD1	TRBJ1-6	CASSLGSSRGGAGSPLHF	TGTGCCAGCAGCTTGGGTTCTTCCAGGGGGGGCGCGGGATCACCCCTCCACTTT
few	TRBV5-4	TRBD1	TRBJ2-6	CASSAKQGAGANVLTF	TGTGCCAGCAGCGCCAAACAGGGGGCGGGGGCCAACGTCCTGACTTTC
few	TRBV6-5	.	TRBJ1-3	CASSYSRLRGNTIYF	TGTGCCAGCAGTTACTCGAGACTAAGGGGAAACACCATATATTTT
many	TRBV20-1	.	TRBJ1-4	CSARDAFEKLFF	TGCAGTGCTAGAGATGCCTTCGAAAAACTGTTTTTT
.	TRBV29-1	.	TRBJ1-4	CSVGQGNEKLFF	TGCAGCGTTGGCCAGGGGAATGAAAAACTGTTTTTT
.	TRBV7-7	TRBD2	TRBJ2-3	CASSFSGGTDTQYF	TGTGCTAGCAGCTTTAGCGGGGGCACAGATACGCAGTATTTT